Following are 29 T cell receptor beta chains from one sample sequenced in a study of cytomegalovirus exposure and HLA in healthy donors. PCR involved 60 Vbeta and 13 Jbeta primers. Using immunoSEQ multiplex PCR, the repertoire was profiled, and TCRdb retains in-frame clones only, with some absent. Of 100,000 to 150,000 clones listed, about 74% are singletons. Sequencing was performed on PBMCs. These TCRs come from a woman aged 50 to 60 in good health and CMV-seropositive.

The chain uses TRBV5-8 and TRBJ2-5; D gene unclear. V lost 1 base and J 2 bases, leaving 9 bases between the germline ends. Germline V gives CDR1 SGHTS, CDR2 YDEGEE. The CDR3 runs 14 residues. For the CDR3, the DNA is TGTGCCAGCAGCTTGTGGCAGAGGCAAGAGACCCAGTACTTC. Residues: CASSLWQRQETQYF.

This clone was picked up one time. CDR3 sequence (DNA): TGTGCCAGCAGTCGACCAACAGGACAGGGGATTTCAGAGCAGTTCTTC. It specifies CASSRPTGQGISEQFF. J is TRBJ2-1 and V is TRBV2; TRBD1 agrees at 9 bases. The CDR3 loop spans 16 amino acids. The trim removed 5 bases at V and 10 bases at J, leaving 15 bases unmatched. The V gene's germline CDR1 is SNHLY and CDR2 FYNNEI.

The J gene is TRBJ1-6, the V gene TRBV7-6; 7 bases are shared with TRBD1. V shed 1 base and J 7 bases; nucleotides not matched to a gene: 4. Germline values: CDR1 SGHVS, CDR2 FNYEAQ. This CDR3 region has 15 residues. CDR3 coding DNA: TGTGCCAGCAGCTTAGATGGAGGGGGCAATTCACCCCTCCACTTT. This encodes CASSLDGGGNSPLHF.

The chain is built from TRBV9 and TRBJ1-1; 7 bases match TRBD1. Per germline, CDR1 SGDLS and CDR2 YYNGEE. V lost 0 bases, J lost 6 bases, and 8 bases stayed unmatched. CDR3 length: 15 amino acids. The CDR3 is CASSVGHRGGPEAFF. In DNA, the CDR3 is TGTGCCAGCAGCGTAGGCCACAGGGGCGGGCCTGAAGCTTTCTTT.

This chain joins TRBV5-4 and TRBJ2-1, with TRBD2 identical over 8 bases. Germline V gene lookup returns CDR1 SGHNT and CDR2 YYREEE (reference sequence). This CDR3 contains 16 residues. Losses at the gene ends were 4 bases for V and 4 bases for J; bases not matched to a gene: 10. The CDR3 coding sequence is TGTGCCAGCAGCCCCCGGGCAGCGGGGGCTTACAATGAGCAGTTCTTC. Amino acid sequence: CASSPRAAGAYNEQFF.

The J gene is TRBJ1-4, the V gene TRBV2; 8 nucleotides match TRBD1. The CDR3 consists of 15 residues. The junction had 3 bases not matched to a gene; V was cut back by 1 base and J by 5 bases. The germline V gene has CDR1 SNHLY and CDR2 FYNNEI. The CDR3 DNA sequence: TGTGCCAGCAGTGAAGTTCGACAGGGGAATGAAAAACTGTTTTTT. Its protein is CASSEVRQGNEKLFF.

This chain joins TRBV5-1 and TRBJ1-4; D is perhaps TRBD1 (6 bases). Germline CDR1 reads SGHRS; CDR2 reads YFSETQ. CDR3 length: 14 amino acids. V was shortened by 2 bases and J by 4 bases, with 9 bases between the two germline ends. The CDR3 sequence is CASSFAGVNEKLFF. As DNA, the CDR3 is TGCGCCAGCAGCTTTGCAGGGGTTAATGAAAAACTGTTTTTT.

The chain uses TRBV29-1 and TRBJ1-4; D is ambiguous. This CDR3 contains 11 residues. Germline loops: CDR1 SQVTM, CDR2 ANQGSEA. V was shortened by 6 bases and J by 8 bases, with 10 bases between the two germline ends. The CDR3 sequence: CSVDFGEKLFF. Written as DNA, the CDR3 is TGCAGCGTAGACTTCGGCGAAAAACTGTTTTTT. The whole variable domain, filled in from reference TRBV29-1 and TRBJ1-4, reads SAVISQKPSRDICQRGTSLTIQCQVDSQVTMMFWYRQQPGQSLTLIATANQGSEATYESGFVIDKFPISRPNLTFSTLTVSNMSPEDSSIYLCSVDFGEKLFFGSGTQLSVL.

This sequence joins TRBV2 and TRBJ2-6; TRBD1 might be the D (5 bases). Germline-derived CDR1 and CDR2 are SNHLY and FYNNEI. Trimming stripped 3 bases from V and 3 bases from J, with 6 bases between. The CDR3 length is 14 residues. CDR3 sequence (DNA): TGTGCCAGCAGTGACAGGGTTGGGGCCAACGTCCTGACTTTC. Translating it yields CASSDRVGANVLTF.

The rearrangement uses TRBV28 and TRBJ1-5; D perhaps matches TRBD1 (5 bases). The CDR3 loop spans 17 amino acids. Germline V gives CDR1 MDHEN, CDR2 SYDVKM. V was cut by 1 base and J by 0 bases, with 13 bases left in between. CDR3 nucleotides: TGTGCCAGCAGTTTATTGCAGGGTACCAATAGCAATCAGCCCCAGCATTTT. Amino acid sequence: CASSLLQGTNSNQPQHF.

There are a few counts of this clone. The J gene is TRBJ2-2, the V gene TRBV5-1, with no clear D. The CDR3 has 13 amino acids. Trimming removed 0 bases from V and 7 bases from J, with 7 bases in between. The germline V gene encodes CDR1 SGHRS and CDR2 YFSETQ. The chain's CDR3 is CASSLVERGELFF. The CDR3 coding sequence is TGCGCCAGCAGCTTGGTGGAGCGCGGGGAGCTGTTTTTT.

J is TRBJ2-1 and V is TRBV18; tentative D call: TRBD2 (7 bases). This CDR3 is 18 amino acids long. V was shortened by 6 bases and J by 3 bases, with 24 bases between the two germline ends. CDR1 is KGHSH, CDR2 LQKENI, per germline. The CDR3 nucleotides are TGTGCCAGCTCGGCGGGATGGACAGCGGGACCTTACTACAATGAGCAGTTCTTC. It specifies CASSAGWTAGPYYNEQFF.

This clone was seen more than once but under ten times. The same CDR3 can be traced to other DNA sequences in this sample. CDR3 nucleotides: TGCGCCAGCAGCTTGCTCGGCGGAGATGAAAAACTGTTTTTT. It yields the protein CASSLLGGDEKLFF. The chain is built from TRBV5-1 and TRBJ1-4; D call uncertain. V lost 1 base and J 6 bases, leaving 10 bases between the germline ends. CDR1 SGHRS and CDR2 YFSETQ come from the germline V gene. This CDR3 has 14 amino acids.

The chain recombines TRBV28 with TRBJ1-2, with TRBD1 identical over 8 bases. With V trimmed by 4 bases and J by 4 bases, 5 bases remained unmatched. The CDR3 consists of 14 residues. The germline V gene has CDR1 MDHEN and CDR2 SYDVKM. The CDR3 region has the DNA TGTGCCAGCAGTTACGCAGGGGGCAGCTATGGCTACACCTTC. It is translated as CASSYAGGSYGYTF.

The chain is built from TRBV19 and TRBJ2-3; D uncertain. V was shortened by 5 bases and J by 0 bases, with 12 bases between the two germline ends. The CDR3 has 15 amino acids. Germline V gene data show CDR1 as LNHDA and CDR2 as SQIVND (reference sequence). DNA for the CDR3: TGTGCCAGTAGTCCCCGAGCTATTAGCACAGATACGCAGTATTTT. Translating it yields CASSPRAISTDTQYF.

This clone has more than one count but fewer than ten. The rearrangement uses TRBV5-5 and TRBJ1-4; tentatively, D is TRBD1 (6 bases). The CDR3 is 16 amino acids. The V end was cut by 2 bases, the J end by 4 bases, with 15 bases between. Germline-derived CDR1 and CDR2 are SGHKS and YYEKEE (reference sequence). The CDR3 is CASSFAAGAFNEKLFF. The DNA for the CDR3 is TGTGCCAGCAGCTTTGCGGCAGGGGCGTTTAATGAAAAACTGTTTTTT.

The rearrangement uses TRBV25-1 and TRBJ1-6; 9 bases line up with TRBD1. CDR3 length equals 15 residues. CDR1 is MGHDK and CDR2 is SYGVNS in the germline V gene. V was clipped by 0 bases and J by 9 bases; unmatched bases: 3. In nucleotides, the CDR3 is TGTGCCAGCAGTGAATACGGGACAGGGTCTTCACCCCTCCACTTT. Translated, it gives CASSEYGTGSSPLHF.

In DNA form, the CDR3 reads TGCAGCGTTGAGACCGGGACAGGGGGAGGGTATGAGCAGTTCTTC. Its translation: CSVETGTGGGYEQFF. V usage is TRBV29-1 and J usage is TRBJ2-1; 11 bases agree with TRBD1. The CDR3 sequence is 15 residues long. Per the germline V gene, CDR1 is SQVTM and CDR2 is ANQGSEA. Unmatched junction bases numbered 9, after V lost 3 bases and J lost 8 bases.

The gene calls are TRBV11-3 and TRBJ1-1; TRBD1 aligns across 8 bases. The CDR3 is 13 residues long. V shed 4 bases and J 3 bases; nucleotides not matched to a gene: 1. Per germline, CDR1 SGHNT and CDR2 YENEEA. CDR3 DNA sequence: TGTGCCAGCAGCTACAGGGGGGACACTGAAGCTTTCTTT. Translated, it gives CASSYRGDTEAFF.

The gene calls are TRBV7-7 and TRBJ2-7, with D possibly TRBD1 on 5 matching bases. CDR1 is SSHAT, CDR2 FNYEAQ, per germline (reference sequence). V dropped 5 bases and J dropped 6 bases, with 14 bases sitting between them. The CDR3 length is 13 residues. The DNA of the CDR3 is TGTGCCAGCAGCCCCGGCAGGGATGCCGAGCAGTACTTC. It codes for CASSPGRDAEQYF.

The chain links TRBV6-1 to TRBJ1-2; D not resolved. Germline V lookup: CDR1 MNHNS, CDR2 SASEGT. CDR3 length equals 14 residues. Trimming stripped 5 bases from V and 8 bases from J, with 18 bases between. The CDR3 coding sequence is TGTGCCAGCAGTCTTCAAGATCCCTCAGAAGGCTACACCTTC. Translation: CASSLQDPSEGYTF.

This clone came up a few times. The chain links TRBV19 to TRBJ2-5; TRBD1 might be the D (5 bases). This CDR3 spans 12 amino acids. The germline gives CDR1 LNHDA, CDR2 SQIVND (reference sequence). Trimming stripped 3 bases from V and 3 bases from J, with 5 bases between. This CDR3 reads CASSMTEETQYF. The CDR3 DNA follows: TGTGCCAGTAGTATGACAGAAGAGACCCAGTACTTC. The whole variable domain, filled in from reference TRBV19 and TRBJ2-5, reads DGGITQSPKYLFRKEGQNVTLSCEQNLNHDAMYWYRQDPGQGLRLIYYSQIVNDFQKGDIAEGYSVSREKKESFPLTVTSAQKNPTAFYLCASSMTEETQYFGPGTRLLVL.

This chain uses TRBV5-1 with TRBJ2-3, with a possible D match to TRBD2 (5 bases). Per the germline V gene, CDR1 is SGHRS and CDR2 is YFSETQ. With 0 bases removed from V and 0 bases from J, the gap between germline ends came to 20 bases. CDR3 size: 19 residues. CDR3 amino acids: CASSLAGMIGGKSTDTQYF. The CDR3 DNA follows: TGCGCCAGCAGCTTGGCCGGGATGATTGGCGGAAAAAGCACAGATACGCAGTATTTT.

The chain recombines TRBV5-8 with TRBJ2-7; 10 nucleotides agree with TRBD1. The CDR3 sequence is 15 residues long. Trimming cost V 5 bases and J 4 bases; bases outside gene matches: 9. The germline gives CDR1 SGHTS, CDR2 YDEGEE. The CDR3 region is CASRPRRTGGYEQYF. Written as DNA, the CDR3 is TGTGCCAGCAGACCGAGGAGGACAGGGGGTTACGAGCAGTACTTC.

The chain uses TRBV6-1 and TRBJ2-7; D gene ambiguous. V lost 4 bases and J lost 0, with 19 bases in between. The CDR3 totals 17 residues. CDR1 is MNHNS, CDR2 SASEGT, per germline. The CDR3 region has the DNA TGTGCCAGCAGTGTTGCTTTTTACAGCTTAGGCTCCTACGAGCAGTACTTC. As protein: CASSVAFYSLGSYEQYF.

The chain combines TRBV4-3 with TRBJ2-5; 8 bases line up with TRBD1. This CDR3 region has 18 residues. Trimming took 1 base from V and 5 from J; bases not matched to a gene: 15. Germline CDR1 and CDR2: LGHNA and YSLEER. The chain's CDR3 is CASSQGSSGGLLGETQYF. The CDR3 coding sequence is TGCGCCAGCAGCCAAGGGTCCTCAGGGGGCCTTTTAGGGGAGACCCAGTACTTC.

Concerning this clone itself: Additional DNA sequences in this sample encode the identical CDR3. This chain uses TRBV11-3 with TRBJ2-1, with a weak D call TRBD1 (6 bases). V shed 2 bases and J shed 5 bases, with 7 bases lying between them. Germline CDR1 is SGHNT and CDR2 is YENEEA. The CDR3 contains 13 residues. The DNA of the CDR3 is TGTGCCAGCAGCTTAACAGGGAACAATGAGCAGTTCTTC. Translation gives CASSLTGNNEQFF.

The rearrangement uses TRBV4-2 and TRBJ1-5; TRBD1 might be the D (5 bases). The V end was cut by 1 base, the J end by 2 bases, with 9 bases between. The V gene's germline CDR1 is LGHNA and CDR2 YNFKEQ. The CDR3 runs to 15 residues. The CDR3 spells CASSQGQSGNQPQHF. The CDR3, as DNA: TGTGCCAGCAGCCAAGGACAGTCAGGCAATCAGCCCCAGCATTTT.

This clone appeared once. The J gene is TRBJ1-4, the V gene TRBV15; D gene ambiguous. Trimming took off 3 bases at V and 5 bases at J, with 13 bases between the two ends. Germline CDR1 reads LNHNV; CDR2 reads YYDKDF (reference sequence). The CDR3 extends over 15 amino acids. This CDR3 is CATSRLSITNEKLFF. In nucleotides, the CDR3 is TGTGCCACCAGCAGGTTGAGCATAACCAATGAAAAACTGTTTTTT.